This T cell receptor (beta chain) was recovered during a study of blood T cell repertoires in COVID-19. Assay: immunoSEQ multiplex PCR; the TCRdb copy retains only in-frame clones and omits some. The data hold about 97,000 clones, with over 75% observed a single time. This CDR3 is built from 15 residues. Looked up from germline, CDR1 is SGHAT and CDR2 is FQDESV (reference sequence). Trimming shortened V by 1 base and J by 5 bases, and 14 bases separated the two germline ends. The specimen sequenced was peripheral blood. The receptor's source is a man in his 60s with acute or convalescent COVID-19. This chain connects TRBV11-1 to TRBJ2-5; possible D gene TRBD1, 5 bases. The CDR3 here is CASSLGVRDLETQYF. CDR3 in DNA: TGTGCCAGCAGCTTAGGCGTCAGGGATTTGGAGACCCAGTACTTC.